The entry below describes one T cell receptor (beta chain). This CDR3 region has 12 residues. Trimming took 8 bases from V and 2 from J, leaving 10 bases between them. CDR1 and CDR2 (germline): LNHDA, SQIVND (reference sequence). RNA totalling about 0.5 to 1 ug underwent reverse transcription with random hexamers. By means of immunoSEQ multiplex PCR, TCR beta CDR3 spanning 54 Vbeta and 13 Jbeta underwent amplification. Each CDR3 protein is one row after TCRdb ran MiXCR on the immunoSEQ multiplex PCR reads. The repertoire includes tens of thousands of distinct CDR3 sequences, approximately 94% of them detected once, and 0.26% sits in the top ten. The record originates from a study of CD8 T cells in Susac syndrome. TCR beta sequencing was performed on blood CD8+ and CD4+ T cells. Controls were age- and sex-matched healthy donors.

This receptor was obtained from a human donor in good health. This chain links TRBV19 with TRBJ2-7; D is unresolved. The specimen sequenced was CD8+ T cells from PBMCs. The CDR3 protein is CASSSSPYEQYF. The CDR3 coding sequence is TGTGCCAGTTCCTCTTCTCCCTACGAGCAGTACTTC.